The clone carrying this TCR beta chain was picked up a small number of times. Its antigen is as yet unknown. The study ran its PCR with 60 Vbeta and 13 Jbeta primers. TCRdb's table, derived via immunoSEQ multiplex PCR, lists solely in-frame clones and lacks some. The profile shows some 80,000 clones, around 60% of them singletons. The V gene lost 7 bases and the J gene lost 5 bases, with 21 bases spanning the gap. The germline V gene has CDR1 MDHEN and CDR2 SYDVKM. The CDR3 has 16 residues. This sample was included in a study of cytomegalovirus exposure and HLA in healthy donors. At the level of the study: Early released data comprised around 85 million unique TCRs from HLA-typed donors.

Study conclusions and caveats: The Asian-associated ancestry cluster reportedly had fewer N-insertions than the approximately 610-donor mean in a later analysis. Presence/absence results assume similar sequencing depth per donor, which may not hold. A later analysis linked roughly 17,000 TCR beta sequences to HLA alleles at 0.05 false discovery rate.

This chain joins TRBV28 and TRBJ2-1; maybe TRBD2 (6 bases). The TCR originated in a male donor in good health and CMV-seropositive. The source material was PBMCs. CDR3 sequence (DNA): TGTGCCAGCACCCCAGAGCGACTAGGGGATGACAATGAGCAGTTCTTC. This gives the protein CASTPERLGDDNEQFF.